The entry that follows covers one T cell receptor (beta chain) sequence. The antigen is not known. The data are from a study of beta chain features in type 1 diabetes. The overall study: Age and gender were similar between patients and healthy donors, as were cell yields. Study-wide results and caveats: When Type 1 diabetes patients were examined, their TCRB CDR3s proved moderately but significantly shorter in all four CD4+ subsets. There were fewer insertions and more deletions at the VDJ junctions of type 1 diabetes patients. Within the patient group, naive, central memory and Treg TCRB repertoires appeared more similar to each other than within healthy donors.

The study reverse transcribed the entire isolated RNA, so it sequenced expressed TCRB transcripts. Sequencing was performed with immunoSEQ multiplex PCR; in TCRdb, only in-frame clones are kept and a portion is missing. This table holds roughly 53,000 clones, roughly 39% found once. The CDR3 length is 13 residues. CDR1 is SGDLS and CDR2 is YYNGEE in the germline V gene. V was pared by 3 bases and J by 7 bases, with 14 bases between. The sequenced sample was Tregs from blood. V is TRBV9 and J is TRBJ2-7, with TRBD1 as a possible D gene (6 bases). The clonotype comes from a man younger than 40 with type 1 diabetes. DNA for the CDR3: TGTGCCAGCAGCGAGGGACAACGTGGGGAGCAGTACTTC. It codes for CASSEGQRGEQYF.